This entry is about one TCR beta chain. Its antigen is still unknown. No much larger clone is present one base from it, and per-base qualities are unavailable. The immunoSEQ Assay, a bias-controlled multiplex PCR, was used to amplify TCRbeta CDR3 regions from genomic DNA. Processing in the source paper ran as follows. The number of nucleated cells in each sample was estimated by amplification of reference gene primers within the assay. To quantify the absolute abundance of each unique TCRbeta CDR3 rearrangement, sequence reads were collapsed and filtered. For each sample, productive Simpson clonality was calculated by taking the square root of Simpson's diversity index across productive rearrangements. TCRdb provides this immuneACCESS table in a form limited to in-frame rearrangements. Some clones are lacking; in checked studies, under half of them reflect an unresolved V gene, and why the rest are absent is not known. V, J and clone size reflect that table, while D and trimming were determined from the DNA. The sample table holds hundreds of thousands of clones, of which approximately 89% were seen once. Roughly 10% of the sample belongs to the ten largest clones.

In Seattle, one collaborating source enrolled patients while the infection was active and tracked those patients longitudinally over the course of disease. The collaborating institutions used their own protocols to collect whole blood in K2EDTA tubes. For TCRbeta analysis, collaborator samples were shipped as frozen whole blood, as isolated PBMCs, or as DNA extracted from either sample type. The data were taken from a study of blood T cell repertoires in COVID-19 (dated by TCRdb to the early 2020s). As for the study more broadly: Samples from collaborators originated in the United States, Italy and Spain and spanned both the acute and convalescent phases of COVID-19. The material from the prospective study consisted of cDNA or gDNA derived from T cells, B-cell-depleted T cells, or PBMCs. Subjects who had been exposed to COVID-19, were actively infected with it, or had recovered from it provided the deeply sampled blood TCRbeta repertoires that made up the dataset. The repertoires were made available in a free public database intended to serve as a resource for research on the immune response to SARS-CoV-2. Samples were obtained from the ongoing ImmuneRACE study (first 160 participants) and from about 1,300 subjects provided by 6 global collaborators. Sample metadata almost always included a de-identified subject ID, COVID-19 status, age in years and sex. Where HLA class I and class II types were available, the types were taken from metadata supplied by the sample provider, not from assay-based typing. General study outcomes and caveats: The amount of clinical and demographic metadata varied by source and participant and was provided uncurated.

The CDR3 holds 15 amino acids from the cysteine to the phenylalanine. Only the CDR3 region is kept as DNA, spanning 45 bases read in frame from base 1. V loses 6 bases, J loses 1 base, and the germline ends lie 13 bases apart. Via the germline V gene (reference sequence), CDR1 is LNHDA and CDR2 SQIVND. The chain is encoded by TRBV19 joined to TRBJ1-5; the D gene cannot be named for sure. The sequencing input was peripheral blood. The sequence derives from a woman in her seventies with COVID-19, enrolled during active disease. The CDR3 loop reads CASRTTNNSNQPQHF. The nucleotide sequence reads as follows: TGTGCCAGTAGAACGACAAACAACAGCAATCAGCCCCAGCATTTT.